The 19 T cell receptor beta chains given below trace back to one sample, sequenced in a study of shared clonotypes between healthy human individuals. Method: immunoSEQ multiplex PCR; TCRdb's copy keeps in-frame clones and lacks some. Of hundreds of thousands of clones listed, approximately 75% were seen once; the top ten hold about 1.8%. The specimen was memory CD4+ T cells sorted from blood. The subset denotes: CD45RA-negative fraction. The receptors come from a woman in her 30s in good health.

The chain employs TRBV10-3 and TRBJ1-5; D gene unclear. V lost 0 bases and J lost 4, with 7 bases in between. The CDR3 is made up of 14 amino acids. The germline gives CDR1 ENHRY, CDR2 SYGVKD. Written as DNA, the CDR3 is TGTGCCATCAGTGAGTCTTCGGGGAATCAGCCCCAGCATTTT. Translating it yields CAISESSGNQPQHF.

The chain has TRBV27 and TRBJ2-1, with no clear D. V lost 7 bases and J 3 bases, leaving 4 bases between the germline ends. The CDR3 extends over 11 amino acids. CDR1 and CDR2 (germline): MNHEY, SMNVEV (reference sequence). The CDR3 DNA follows: TGTGCCAGCACGGACTACAATGAGCAGTTCTTC. The encoded protein is CASTDYNEQFF.

The rearrangement links TRBV6-1 to TRBJ2-7, with D possibly TRBD2 on 5 matching bases. The CDR3 has 13 residues. With 0 bases removed from V and 7 bases from J, the gap between germline ends came to 10 bases. Germline CDR1 reads MNHNS; CDR2 reads SASEGT. CDR3 coding DNA: TGTGCCAGCAGTGAAGCCGGGAAGGGTGAGCAGTACTTC. Encoded protein: CASSEAGKGEQYF.

This chain links TRBV21-1 with TRBJ1-2. TRBV21-1 is annotated as a pseudogene. This CDR3 is built from 13 residues. The CDR3 nucleotides are TGTGCCAGCAGCAAAGGATACGACTGGGGCTACACCTTC. It codes for CASSKGYDWGYTF.

The genes are TRBV5-4 and TRBJ2-3; D perhaps matches TRBD2 (6 bases). The V gene's germline CDR1 is SGHNT and CDR2 YYREEE (reference sequence). The CDR3 has 16 amino acids. V was trimmed by 2 bases and J by 6 bases, leaving 19 bases between them. The CDR3 DNA reads as TGTGCCAGCAGCTTCCCGAGCGGGCTAAAGACCGATACGCAGTATTTT. Protein product: CASSFPSGLKTDTQYF.

This clone was counted a few times. The same CDR3 arises from other DNA sequences in this sample as well. The chain uses TRBV6-1 and TRBJ1-2; D is undetermined. Germline V lookup: CDR1 MNHNS, CDR2 SASEGT. The CDR3 loop spans 12 amino acids. Deletions cut 2 bases from V and 5 bases from J, with 6 bases between. CDR3 coding DNA: TGTGCCAGCAGTGAATGGGTTTATGGCTACACCTTC. Protein sequence: CASSEWVYGYTF.

There are a few counts of this clone. CDR3 coding DNA: TGTGCCAGCAGCGTGGACGGGAGGTACGAGCAGTACTTC. Translated: CASSVDGRYEQYF. The J gene is TRBJ2-7, the V gene TRBV9, with 7 bases fitting TRBD2. This CDR3 has 13 residues. The junction had 3 bases not matched to a gene; V was cut back by 2 bases and J by 4 bases. In germline, CDR1 is SGDLS, CDR2 YYNGEE.

The count of this clone is one. The rearrangement uses TRBV7-9 and TRBJ1-1; D is perhaps TRBD1 (6 bases). Germline V lookup: CDR1 SEHNR, CDR2 FQNEAQ (reference sequence). With 4 bases removed from V and 0 bases from J, the gap between germline ends came to 12 bases. This CDR3 is 15 amino acids long. CDR3 coding DNA: TGTGCCAGCAGCTCACCGGGACACGTGAACACTGAAGCTTTCTTT. Translation gives CASSSPGHVNTEAFF. Filled out from reference TRBV7-9 and TRBJ1-1, the complete variable domain reads DTGVSQNPRHKITKRGQNVTFRCDPISEHNRLYWYRQTLGQGPEFLTYFQNEAQLEKSRLLSDRFSAERPKGSFSTLEIQRTEQGDSAMYLCASSSPGHVNTEAFFGQGTRLTVV.

Details on this clone: A much bigger clone sits one base away, suggesting this may be a read error. J is TRBJ1-1 and V is TRBV7-3, with D unclear. This CDR3 region has 13 residues. Germline V gene data show CDR1 as SGHTA and CDR2 as FQGTGA. Trimming shortened V by 2 bases and J by 0 bases, and 4 bases separated the two germline ends. The CDR3 region has the DNA TGTGCCAGCAGCTTAGAGATGAACACTGAAGCTTTCTTT. Protein product: CASSLEMNTEAFF.

This clone was recorded once. The rearrangement uses TRBV27 and TRBJ1-2, with TRBD1 matching 7 bases. Germline V gives CDR1 MNHEY, CDR2 SMNVEV (reference sequence). J gave up 4 bases and V 3 bases, and 5 bases lay outside the gene matches. The CDR3 sequence is 14 residues long. As DNA, the CDR3 is TGTGCCAGCAGTTTTACAGGGGCGCTCTATGGCTACACCTTC. Translation gives CASSFTGALYGYTF.

This clone occurred once. The chain employs TRBV29-1 and TRBJ2-5; no clear D. The CDR3 has 12 residues. Germline CDR1 is SQVTM and CDR2 is ANQGSEA. V was shortened by 2 bases and J by 9 bases, with 13 bases between the two germline ends. CDR3 DNA: TGCAGCGTTGAAAGGACGTCTATGTCCCAGTACTTC. Translating it yields CSVERTSMSQYF.

V gene TRBV5-4 combines with J gene TRBJ1-3; the D is unclear. Trimming pared 4 bases from V and 8 bases from J, leaving 16 bases between. CDR3 size: 14 residues. The germline gives CDR1 SGHNT, CDR2 YYREEE (reference sequence). The DNA of the CDR3 is TGTGCCAGCAGCCTCGACAAAATCGGGTACACCATATATTTT. Translating it yields CASSLDKIGYTIYF. The full variable domain, with the rest looked up from reference TRBV5-4 and TRBJ1-3, is ETGVTQSPTHLIKTRGQQVTLRCSSQSGHNTVSWYQQALGQGPQFIFQYYREEENGRGNFPPRFSGLQFPNYSSELNVNALELDDSALYLCASSLDKIGYTIYFGEGSWLTVV.

J is TRBJ2-7 and V is TRBV5-1; perhaps TRBD1 as D (6 bases). Deletions cut 2 bases from V and 2 bases from J, with 11 bases between. In germline, CDR1 is SGHRS, CDR2 YFSETQ. The CDR3 sequence is 14 residues long. CDR3 coding DNA: TGCGCCAGCAGCTTTGGGGACATACCCTACGAGCAGTACTTC. Translated: CASSFGDIPYEQYF.

The V gene is TRBV4-1, the J gene TRBJ1-3; D gene ambiguous. Trimming took 1 base from V and 0 from J, leaving 10 bases between them. Germline CDR1 reads MGHRA; CDR2 reads YSYEKL. This CDR3 region has 16 residues. The CDR3 DNA is TGCGCCAGCAGCCAAGCGATCTTATTCTCTGGAAACACCATATATTTT. Amino acids: CASSQAILFSGNTIYF.

The CDR3 sequence is CASSIPGNLYEQYF. The CDR3 DNA is TGTGCCAGTAGTATACCAGGGAACCTCTACGAGCAGTACTTC. The V gene is TRBV19, the J gene TRBJ2-7; tentatively, D is TRBD1 (5 bases). The V end was cut by 2 bases, the J end by 3 bases, with 11 bases between. The CDR3 runs 14 residues. Germline V gene lookup returns CDR1 LNHDA and CDR2 SQIVND (reference sequence).

This chain connects TRBV5-5 to TRBJ2-2; 14 bases are a match to TRBD2. Germline V gene sequence: CDR1 SGHKS, CDR2 YYEKEE (reference sequence). This CDR3 comprises 17 residues. The ends lost 5 bases at V and 1 base at J; junction bases unmatched: 4. The CDR3 region has the DNA TGTGCCAGCAGTCCCGGGACTAGCGGGGGGAACACCGGGGAGCTGTTTTTT. Residues: CASSPGTSGGNTGELFF.

J is TRBJ2-7 and V is TRBV27, with 9 bases identical to TRBD1. CDR3 size: 14 residues. J lost 5 bases, V lost 4 bases, and 6 bases had no gene match. Germline lookup yields CDR1 MNHEY and CDR2 SMNVEV (reference sequence). The DNA for the CDR3 is TGTGCCAGCAGTTCTCCCCGACAGGGGGACGAGCAGTACTTC. Residues: CASSSPRQGDEQYF.

For this clone: This could be a read error, since a much larger clone is one nucleotide away. Other DNA sequences within the sample encode an identical CDR3. This chain links TRBV6-1 with TRBJ2-7; perhaps TRBD2 as D (5 bases). Germline values: CDR1 MNHNS, CDR2 SASEGT. This CDR3 is 15 amino acids long. The V end was cut by 2 bases, the J end by 5 bases, with 16 bases between. CDR3 in DNA: TGTGCCAGCAGTGAAATCATGGAAGGGAGTCACGAGCAGTACTTC. Residues: CASSEIMEGSHEQYF.

This sequence joins TRBV5-1 and TRBJ1-1; D remains unclear. This CDR3 spans 15 amino acids. CDR1 and CDR2 from the germline V gene are SGHRS and YFSETQ. Trimming removed 5 bases from V and 0 bases from J, with 14 bases in between. CDR3 sequence reads: CASSLDGIMNTEAFF. The CDR3 DNA follows: TGCGCCAGCAGTCTGGACGGAATTATGAACACTGAAGCTTTCTTT.